This T cell receptor beta chain was identified in a study of cytomegalovirus exposure and HLA in healthy donors. 60 Vbeta and 13 Jbeta primers were used in PCR. Profiled with immunoSEQ multiplex PCR; TCRdb holds only in-frame clones, not every one. The sample data list tens of thousands of clones. The CDR3 length is 12 residues. The V and J ends lost 5 bases and 4 bases respectively, with 8 bases between them. Germline loops: CDR1 GTSNPN, CDR2 SVGIG (reference sequence). The chain is built from TRBV30 and TRBJ2-2; tentative D call: TRBD2 (6 bases). This clonotype was sampled from a woman aged 30 to 39 in good health and CMV-seronegative. Sequenced material: PBMCs. The CDR3 DNA is TGTGCCTGGCGGGAGTTCACCGGGGAGCTGTTTTTT. Its translation: CAWREFTGELFF.